This is a list of T cell receptor beta chains from one sample in a study of T cell responses to AZD1222 COVID-19 vaccine. Libraries were prepared by immunoSEQ multiplex PCR; TCRdb keeps only in-frame clonotypes and omits some of them. Of over 150,000 clones listed, 70% to 90% were seen once; the top ten hold about 4.3%. Here the sequenced sample was peripheral blood, taken 28 days after the second AZD1222 dose. The receptors were sampled from an adult who received the AZD1222 COVID-19 vaccine. Both conserved end residues are part of each CDR3.

v_call,j_call,cdr3_aa
TRBV5-1,TRBJ2-3,CASSVDRGTDTQYF
TRBV9,TRBJ2-5,CASSVQEETQYF
TRBV5-4,TRBJ1-1,CASSDPPQRNTEAFF
TRBV7-2,TRBJ1-5,CASSPRPGSPQHF
TRBV18,TRBJ1-5,CASSPLGATEPQHF
TRBV7-2,TRBJ1-1,CASSSQTVNTEAFF
TRBV6-2/TRBV6-3,TRBJ1-4,CASSYGTGATNEKLFF
TRBV12-5,TRBJ2-2,CASGPDRGGGGELFF
TRBV5-1,TRBJ1-2,CASSLILEGRDGYTF
TRBV6-2/TRBV6-3,TRBJ2-7,CASSYSDRGEYEQYF
TRBV27,TRBJ2-7,CASSFGLWGAYEQYF
TRBV13,TRBJ1-2,CASSLGRRVSYGYTF
TRBV5-1,TRBJ1-1,CASSSGVTPNTEAFF
TRBV5-4,TRBJ1-2,CASSLGQVGYTF
TRBV13,TRBJ2-3,CASSQPTSGHTQYF